One sample yielded the 13 T cell receptor beta chains listed below, sequenced in a study of Ad26.COV2.S vaccination and SARS-CoV-2 variants. The treatment is: around 19 received Ad26.COV2.S at low or high dose, single or two shots; 5 received placebo; per-sample allocation not given. Sampling was done on day 63 after the first vaccine or placebo injection. Profiling relied on immunoSEQ multiplex PCR, and the TCRdb table lists in-frame clones only, not all of them. The sample includes over 400,000 clones, about 92% of them seen just once. The material sequenced was peripheral blood, taken in a trial of Ad26.COV2.S vaccine versus placebo. The receptors originated from a person between 18 and 65 years old who received the Ad26.COV2.S COVID-19 vaccine or a placebo.

This sequence joins TRBV9 and TRBJ2-2; 11 positions match TRBD1. This CDR3 spans 17 amino acids. CDR1 is SGDLS and CDR2 is YYNGEE in the germline V gene. With 3 bases clipped from V and 3 bases from J, the junction kept 7 bases outside the gene matches. CDR3 nucleotide sequence: TGTGCCAGCAGCGGAACCGGACAGGGGGCGCACACCGGGGAGCTGTTTTTT. It yields the protein CASSGTGQGAHTGELFF.

This rearrangement joins TRBV19 to TRBJ1-2; D call uncertain. The CDR3 consists of 13 residues. Per germline, CDR1 LNHDA and CDR2 SQIVND (reference sequence). V was trimmed by 9 bases and J by 4 bases, leaving 15 bases between them. The DNA of the CDR3 is TGTGCCAGCACTCGGGCCGCAGGCTATGGCTACACCTTC. As protein: CASTRAAGYGYTF.

V gene TRBV6-5 combines with J gene TRBJ1-3; D unclear. Germline V lookup: CDR1 MNHEY, CDR2 SVGAGI. The CDR3 consists of 16 residues. V lost 2 bases to trimming and J lost 0 bases, with 11 bases between them. CDR3 bases: TGTGCCAGCAGTTACAGGCCGCCATACTCTGGAAACACCATATATTTT. Amino acid sequence: CASSYRPPYSGNTIYF.

This chain links TRBV7-9 with TRBJ2-1; TRBD2 matches 8 bases. V was clipped by 2 bases and J by 1 base; unmatched bases: 1. The CDR3 runs to 15 residues. Germline lookup yields CDR1 SEHNR and CDR2 FQNEAQ (reference sequence). CDR3 sequence reads: CASSLRGGSYNEQFF. CDR3 nucleotides: TGTGCCAGCAGCTTACGCGGGGGGTCCTACAATGAGCAGTTCTTC.

The CDR3 region is CASSQREYEQYF. The CDR3 DNA sequence: TGTGCCAGCAGCCAGCGAGAATACGAGCAGTACTTC. The genes are TRBV7-2 and TRBJ2-7, with D uncertain. This CDR3 has 12 residues. Germline CDR1 SGHTA, CDR2 FQGNSA. V dropped 5 bases and J dropped 4 bases, with 9 bases sitting between them. The full variable domain, rest sourced from reference TRBV7-2 and TRBJ2-7, is GAGVSQSPSNKVTEKGKDVELRCDPISGHTALYWYRQSLGQGLEFLIYFQGNSAPDKSGLPSDRFSAERTGGSVSTLTIQRTQQEDSAVYLCASSQREYEQYFGPGTRLTVT.

This clone was seen only once. The chain uses TRBV5-1 and TRBJ1-2; no clear D gene. This CDR3 contains 12 residues. The V gene's germline CDR1 is SGHRS and CDR2 YFSETQ. Trimming left V 0 bases short and J 2 bases short, with 2 bases between. The CDR3 is CASSLDNYGYTF. In nucleotides, the CDR3 is TGCGCCAGCAGCTTGGACAACTATGGCTACACCTTC.

V usage is TRBV20-1 and J usage is TRBJ2-5; TRBD1 agrees at 8 bases. From germline, CDR1 is DFQATT and CDR2 SNEGSKA (reference sequence). This CDR3 contains 14 residues. The junction had 7 bases not matched to a gene; V was cut back by 3 bases and J by 4 bases. CDR3 protein: CSASPRGRGETQYF. The CDR3 DNA is TGCAGTGCTAGTCCCAGGGGGCGAGGAGAGACCCAGTACTTC.

In nucleotides, the CDR3 is TGCGCCAGCAGCCAAGCCCCCAGGACAGGCGAAAAACTGTTTTTT. The encoded protein is CASSQAPRTGEKLFF. The chain joins TRBV4-3 to TRBJ1-4; 7 bases are shared with TRBD1. There are 15 residues in the CDR3. The V gene end was trimmed by 1 base and the J gene end by 8 bases; junction bases not matched to a gene: 7. Germline V gene sequence: CDR1 LGHNA, CDR2 YSLEER.

This clone occurred a few times. The chain carries TRBV20-1 and TRBJ1-5; D remains unclear. This CDR3 has 14 residues. Deletions cut 3 bases from V and 4 bases from J, with 13 bases between. CDR1 and CDR2 from the germline V gene are DFQATT and SNEGSKA (reference sequence). CDR3 in DNA: TGCAGTGCTAGTGAGACATTGGGGAATCAGCCCCAGCATTTT. Amino acid sequence: CSASETLGNQPQHF.

Worth noting for this clone: With a much larger clone just one base away, this may be a read error. The chain employs TRBV29-1 and TRBJ1-2, with a possible D match to TRBD1 (6 bases). Germline V gene data show CDR1 as SQVTM and CDR2 as ANQGSEA. Deletions cut 6 bases from V and 2 bases from J, with 10 bases between. The CDR3 is 12 amino acids. The CDR3 DNA reads as TGCAGCGTAGCACAGGGAAACTATGGCTACACCTTC. The encoded protein is CSVAQGNYGYTF. The whole variable domain, filled in from reference TRBV29-1 and TRBJ1-2, reads SAVISQKPSRDICQRGTSLTIQCQVDSQVTMMFWYRQQPGQSLTLIATANQGSEATYESGFVIDKFPISRPNLTFSTLTVSNMSPEDSSIYLCSVAQGNYGYTFGSGTRLTVV.

The chain carries TRBV5-4 and TRBJ2-7, with 9 bases fitting TRBD1. CDR1 SGHNT and CDR2 YYREEE come from the germline V gene (reference sequence). Germline trimming cut 4 bases from V and 2 bases from J; bases unmatched to any gene: 4. This CDR3 is 14 amino acids long. CDR3 loop: CASSPGTGPYEQYF. The CDR3 nucleotides read TGTGCCAGCAGCCCCGGGACAGGGCCCTACGAGCAGTACTTC.

V and J are TRBV5-1 and TRBJ1-2, with D possibly TRBD1 on 5 matching bases. V lost 3 bases and J lost 0, with 6 bases in between. The CDR3 has 13 residues. Germline values: CDR1 SGHRS, CDR2 YFSETQ. The CDR3 DNA follows: TGCGCCAGCAGCTCGGACACTAACTATGGCTACACCTTC. Amino acids: CASSSDTNYGYTF.

J is TRBJ2-3 and V is TRBV9, with unresolved D. V lost 0 bases and J 2 bases, leaving 7 bases between the germline ends. The CDR3 runs to 14 residues. Germline CDR1 reads SGDLS; CDR2 reads YYNGEE. The CDR3 loop reads CASSVVVNTDTQYF. The CDR3 DNA is TGTGCCAGCAGCGTAGTTGTTAACACAGATACGCAGTATTTT.